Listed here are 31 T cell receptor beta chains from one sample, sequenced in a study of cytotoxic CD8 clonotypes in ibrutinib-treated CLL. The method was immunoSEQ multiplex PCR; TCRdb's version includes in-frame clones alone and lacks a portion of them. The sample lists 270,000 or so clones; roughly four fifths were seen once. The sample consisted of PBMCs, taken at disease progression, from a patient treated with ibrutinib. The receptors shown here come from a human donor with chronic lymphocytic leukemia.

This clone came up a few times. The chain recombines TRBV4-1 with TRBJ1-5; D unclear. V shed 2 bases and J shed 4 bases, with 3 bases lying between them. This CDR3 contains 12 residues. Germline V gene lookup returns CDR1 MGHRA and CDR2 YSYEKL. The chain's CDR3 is CASSQSNQPQHF. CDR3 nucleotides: TGCGCCAGCAGCCAAAGTAATCAGCCCCAGCATTTT.

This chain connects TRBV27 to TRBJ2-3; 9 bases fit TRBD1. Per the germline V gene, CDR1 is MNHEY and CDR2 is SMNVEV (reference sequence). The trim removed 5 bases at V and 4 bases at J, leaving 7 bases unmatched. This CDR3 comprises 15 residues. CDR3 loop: CASSQPGQGADTQYF. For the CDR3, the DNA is TGTGCCAGCAGTCAGCCGGGACAGGGTGCAGATACGCAGTATTTT.

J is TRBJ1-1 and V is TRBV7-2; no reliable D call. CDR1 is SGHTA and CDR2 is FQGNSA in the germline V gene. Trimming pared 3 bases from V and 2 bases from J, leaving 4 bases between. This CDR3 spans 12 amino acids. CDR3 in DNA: TGTGCCAGCAGCTTGTCCAACACTGAAGCTTTCTTT. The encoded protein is CASSLSNTEAFF.

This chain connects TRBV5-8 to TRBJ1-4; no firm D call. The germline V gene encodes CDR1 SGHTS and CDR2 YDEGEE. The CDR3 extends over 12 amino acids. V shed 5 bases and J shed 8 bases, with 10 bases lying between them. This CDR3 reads CASSVREEKLFF. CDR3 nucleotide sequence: TGTGCCAGCAGTGTTAGGGAAGAAAAACTGTTTTTT.

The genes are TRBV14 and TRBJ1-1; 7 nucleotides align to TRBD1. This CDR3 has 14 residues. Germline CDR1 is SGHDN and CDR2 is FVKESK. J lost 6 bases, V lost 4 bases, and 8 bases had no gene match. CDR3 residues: CASSLRGRLSEAFF. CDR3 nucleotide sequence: TGTGCCAGCAGCCTTAGGGGGCGTCTCTCTGAAGCTTTCTTT. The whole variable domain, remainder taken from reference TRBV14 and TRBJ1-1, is EAGVTQFPSHSVIEKGQTVTLRCDPISGHDNLYWYRRVMGKEIKFLLHFVKESKQDESGMPNNRFLAERTGGTYSTLKVQPAELEDSGVYFCASSLRGRLSEAFFGQGTRLTVV.

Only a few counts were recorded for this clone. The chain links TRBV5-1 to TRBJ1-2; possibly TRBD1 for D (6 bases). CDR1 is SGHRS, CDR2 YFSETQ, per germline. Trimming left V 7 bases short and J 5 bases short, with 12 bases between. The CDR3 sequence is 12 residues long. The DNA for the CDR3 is TGCGCCAGCCACAGGGCGGGATATGGCTACACCTTC. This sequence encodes CASHRAGYGYTF.

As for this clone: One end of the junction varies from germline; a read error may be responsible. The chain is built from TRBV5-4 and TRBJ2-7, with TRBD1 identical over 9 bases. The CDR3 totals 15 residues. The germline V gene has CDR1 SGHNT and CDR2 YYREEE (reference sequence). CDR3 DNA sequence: TGCGCCAGCAGCTTGGAAGTGACAGGGGGCTACGAGCAGTACTTC. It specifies CASSLEVTGGYEQYF. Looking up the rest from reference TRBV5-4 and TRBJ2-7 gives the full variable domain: ETGVTQSPTHLIKTRGQQVTLRCSSQSGHNTVSWYQQALGQGPQFIFQYYREEENGRGNFPPRFSGLQFPNYSSELNVNALELDDSALYLCASSLEVTGGYEQYFGPGTRLTVT.

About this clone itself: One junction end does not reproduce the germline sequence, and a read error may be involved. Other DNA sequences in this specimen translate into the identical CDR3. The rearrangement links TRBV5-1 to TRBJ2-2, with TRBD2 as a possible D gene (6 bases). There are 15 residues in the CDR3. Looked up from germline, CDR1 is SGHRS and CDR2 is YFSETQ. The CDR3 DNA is TGCGCCAGCAGCTTGGGCGGGGCGAATACCGGGGAGCTGTTTTTT. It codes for CASSLGGANTGELFF.

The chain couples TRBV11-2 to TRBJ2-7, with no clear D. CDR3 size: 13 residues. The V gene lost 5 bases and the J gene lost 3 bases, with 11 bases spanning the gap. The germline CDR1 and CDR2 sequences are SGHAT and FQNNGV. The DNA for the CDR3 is TGTGCCAGCAGCCCGGGTTACTTCTACGAGCAGTACTTC. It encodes CASSPGYFYEQYF.

CDR3 region: CASSVWKDRENEQFF. The DNA of the CDR3 is TGTGCCAGCAGCGTCTGGAAGGACAGAGAAAATGAGCAGTTCTTC. The gene calls are TRBV9 and TRBJ2-1; tentatively, D is TRBD1 (6 bases). Trimming stripped 2 bases from V and 7 bases from J, with 16 bases between. This CDR3 has 15 residues. In germline, CDR1 is SGDLS, CDR2 YYNGEE.

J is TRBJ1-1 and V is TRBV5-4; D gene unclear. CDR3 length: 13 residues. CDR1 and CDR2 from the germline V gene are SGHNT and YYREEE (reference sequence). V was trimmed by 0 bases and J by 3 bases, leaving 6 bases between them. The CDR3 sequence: CASSLGYYTEAFF. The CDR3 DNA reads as TGTGCCAGCAGCTTGGGATACTACACTGAAGCTTTCTTT.

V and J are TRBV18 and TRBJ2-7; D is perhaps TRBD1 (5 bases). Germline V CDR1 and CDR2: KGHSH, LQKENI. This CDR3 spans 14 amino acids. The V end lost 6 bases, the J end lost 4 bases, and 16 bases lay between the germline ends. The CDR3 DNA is TGTGCCAGCTCGACTCAGGGTGCCTATTACGAGCAGTACTTC. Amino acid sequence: CASSTQGAYYEQYF.

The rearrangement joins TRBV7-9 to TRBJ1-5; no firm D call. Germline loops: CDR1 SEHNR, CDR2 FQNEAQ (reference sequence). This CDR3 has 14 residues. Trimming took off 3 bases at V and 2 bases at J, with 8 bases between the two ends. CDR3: CASSFTGGNQPQHF. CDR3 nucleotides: TGTGCCAGCAGCTTCACGGGAGGCAATCAGCCCCAGCATTTT.

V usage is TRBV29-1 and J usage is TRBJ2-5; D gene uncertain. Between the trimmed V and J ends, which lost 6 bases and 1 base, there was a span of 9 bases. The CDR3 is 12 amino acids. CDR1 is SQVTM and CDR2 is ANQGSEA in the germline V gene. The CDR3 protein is CSVAELQETQYF. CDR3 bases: TGCAGCGTGGCGGAGCTCCAAGAGACCCAGTACTTC.

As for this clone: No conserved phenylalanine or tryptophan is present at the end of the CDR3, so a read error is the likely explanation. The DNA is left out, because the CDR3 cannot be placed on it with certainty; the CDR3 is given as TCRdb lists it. CDR3 protein: CASSFHRI. The chain combines TRBV7-3 with TRBJ2-4; TRBD1 was called by the table and not checked on the DNA. Per germline, CDR1 SGHTA and CDR2 FQGTGA. The CDR3 region is 8 residues in length, termini included.

The CDR3 sequence: CASSPLLRSQGERAQYF. In nucleotides, the CDR3 is TGTGCCAGCTCACCACTTCTACGGTCACAGGGAGAGAGGGCCCAGTACTTC. The V call is TRBV18, the J call TRBJ2-5; tentatively, D is TRBD1 (6 bases). CDR1 and CDR2 (germline): KGHSH, LQKENI. The V end was cut by 1 base, the J end by 9 bases, with 24 bases between. The CDR3 length is 17 residues.

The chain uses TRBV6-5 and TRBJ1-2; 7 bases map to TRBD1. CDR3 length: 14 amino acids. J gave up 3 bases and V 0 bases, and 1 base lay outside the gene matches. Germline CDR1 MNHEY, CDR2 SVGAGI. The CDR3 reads CASSYSGGDYGYTF. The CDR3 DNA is TGTGCCAGCAGTTACTCAGGGGGCGACTATGGCTACACCTTC.

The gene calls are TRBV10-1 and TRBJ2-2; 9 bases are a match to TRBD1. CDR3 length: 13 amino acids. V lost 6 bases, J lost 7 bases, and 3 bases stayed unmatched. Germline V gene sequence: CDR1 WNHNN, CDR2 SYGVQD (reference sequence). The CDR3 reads CASRDRGIGELFF. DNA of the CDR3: TGCGCCAGCAGGGACAGGGGAATCGGGGAGCTGTTTTTT.

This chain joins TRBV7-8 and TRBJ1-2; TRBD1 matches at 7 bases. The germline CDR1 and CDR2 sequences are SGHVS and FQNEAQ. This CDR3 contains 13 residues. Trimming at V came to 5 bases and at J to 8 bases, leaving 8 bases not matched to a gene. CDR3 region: CASSLTGVGGYTF. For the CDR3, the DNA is TGTGCCAGCAGCCTAACAGGGGTCGGGGGCTACACCTTC.

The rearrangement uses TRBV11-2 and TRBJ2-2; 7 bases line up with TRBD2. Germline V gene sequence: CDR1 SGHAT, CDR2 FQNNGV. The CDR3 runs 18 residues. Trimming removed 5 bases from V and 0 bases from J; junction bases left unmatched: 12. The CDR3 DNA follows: TGTGCCAGCAGCCCCTTTCGGCTAGCGGAGGCGAACACCGGGGAGCTGTTTTTT. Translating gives CASSPFRLAEANTGELFF.

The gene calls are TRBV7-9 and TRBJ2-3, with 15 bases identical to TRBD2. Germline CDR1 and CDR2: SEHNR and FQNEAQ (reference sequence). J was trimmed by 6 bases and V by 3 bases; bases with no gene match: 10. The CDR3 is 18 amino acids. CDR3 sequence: CASSFPLPGLAGGDTQYF. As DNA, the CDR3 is TGTGCCAGCAGCTTCCCCCTACCGGGACTAGCGGGAGGCGATACGCAGTATTTT.

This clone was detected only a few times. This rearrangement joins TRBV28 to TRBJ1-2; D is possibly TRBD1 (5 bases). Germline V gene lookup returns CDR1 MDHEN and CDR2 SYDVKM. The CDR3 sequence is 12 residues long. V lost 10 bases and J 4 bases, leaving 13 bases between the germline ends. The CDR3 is CAITAGFYGYTF. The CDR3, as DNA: TGTGCCATAACGGCAGGGTTCTATGGCTACACCTTC.

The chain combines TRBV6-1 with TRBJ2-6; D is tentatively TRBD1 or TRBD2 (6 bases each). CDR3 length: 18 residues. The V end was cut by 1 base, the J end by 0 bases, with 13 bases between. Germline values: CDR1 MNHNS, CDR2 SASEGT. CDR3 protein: CASSEVGGGISGANVLTF. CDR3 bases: TGTGCCAGCAGTGAAGTTGGAGGGGGGATCTCTGGGGCCAACGTCCTGACTTTC.

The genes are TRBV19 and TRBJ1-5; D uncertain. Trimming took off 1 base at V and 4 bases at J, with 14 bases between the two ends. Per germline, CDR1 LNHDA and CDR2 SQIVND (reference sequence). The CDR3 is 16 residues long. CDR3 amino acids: CASSIVWAKGNQPQHF. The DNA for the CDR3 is TGTGCCAGTAGTATAGTGTGGGCTAAAGGGAATCAGCCCCAGCATTTT.

CDR3 sequence: CASSFAGEQYF. In nucleotides, the CDR3 is TGTGCCAGCAGTTTTGCGGGGGAGCAGTACTTC. The chain combines TRBV6-5 with TRBJ2-7, with D possibly matching TRBD2 (6 bases). Between the trimmed V and J ends, which lost 4 bases and 7 bases, there was a span of 8 bases. The CDR3 is 11 amino acids. CDR1 and CDR2 (germline): MNHEY, SVGAGI.

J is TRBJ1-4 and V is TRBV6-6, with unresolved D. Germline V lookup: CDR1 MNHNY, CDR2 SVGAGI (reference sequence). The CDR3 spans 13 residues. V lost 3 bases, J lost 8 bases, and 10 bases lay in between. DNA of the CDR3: TGTGCCAGCAGTTATTCCGGAAAGGAAAAACTGTTTTTT. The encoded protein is CASSYSGKEKLFF.

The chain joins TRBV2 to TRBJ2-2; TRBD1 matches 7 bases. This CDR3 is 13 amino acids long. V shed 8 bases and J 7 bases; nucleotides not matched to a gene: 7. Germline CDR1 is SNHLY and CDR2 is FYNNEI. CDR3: CASGEQGFGELFF. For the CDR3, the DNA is TGTGCCAGCGGGGAACAGGGGTTCGGGGAGCTGTTTTTT.

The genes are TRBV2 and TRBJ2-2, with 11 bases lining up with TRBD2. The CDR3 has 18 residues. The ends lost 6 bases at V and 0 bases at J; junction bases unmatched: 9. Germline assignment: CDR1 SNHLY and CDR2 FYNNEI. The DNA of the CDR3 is TGTGCCAGCAGCCCCGGGCTAGCGGGGGGCACGAACACCGGGGAGCTGTTTTTT. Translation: CASSPGLAGGTNTGELFF.

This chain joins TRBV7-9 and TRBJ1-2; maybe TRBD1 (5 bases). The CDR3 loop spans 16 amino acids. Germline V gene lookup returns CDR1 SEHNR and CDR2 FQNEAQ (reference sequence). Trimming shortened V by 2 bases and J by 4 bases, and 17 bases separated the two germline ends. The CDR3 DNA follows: TGTGCCAGCAGCTTACCTGACAGTTACGTCCCCTATGGCTACACCTTC. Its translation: CASSLPDSYVPYGYTF.

CDR3 bases: TGCGCCAGCAGCTTGGCCAGATCCGCCGAACGTGGAGAGCAGTACTTC. This translates into CASSLARSAERGEQYF. The rearrangement links TRBV5-1 to TRBJ2-7; D gene unclear. Trimming took 0 bases from V and 7 from J, leaving 20 bases between them. Germline loops: CDR1 SGHRS, CDR2 YFSETQ. The CDR3 sequence is 16 residues long.

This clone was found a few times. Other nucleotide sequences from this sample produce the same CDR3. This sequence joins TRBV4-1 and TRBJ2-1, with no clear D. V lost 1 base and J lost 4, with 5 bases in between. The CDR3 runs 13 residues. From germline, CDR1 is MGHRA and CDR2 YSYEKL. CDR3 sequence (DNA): TGCGCCAGCAGCCAAGGTCCTTACAATGAGCAGTTCTTC. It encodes CASSQGPYNEQFF.